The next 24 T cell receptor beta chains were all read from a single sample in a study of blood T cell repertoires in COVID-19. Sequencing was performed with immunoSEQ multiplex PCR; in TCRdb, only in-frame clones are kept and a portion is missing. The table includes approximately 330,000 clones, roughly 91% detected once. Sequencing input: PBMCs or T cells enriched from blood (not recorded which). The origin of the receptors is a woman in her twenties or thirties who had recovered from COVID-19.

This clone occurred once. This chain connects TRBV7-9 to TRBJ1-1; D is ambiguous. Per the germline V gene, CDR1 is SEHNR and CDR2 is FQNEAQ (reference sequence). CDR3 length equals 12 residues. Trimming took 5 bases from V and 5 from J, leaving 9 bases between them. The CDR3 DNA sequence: TGTGCCAGCAGCATTCACATAACTGAAGCTTTCTTT. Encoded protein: CASSIHITEAFF.

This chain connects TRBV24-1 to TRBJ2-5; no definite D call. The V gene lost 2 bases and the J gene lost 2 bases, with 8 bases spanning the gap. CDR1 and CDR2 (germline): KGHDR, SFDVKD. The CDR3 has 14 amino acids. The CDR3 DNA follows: TGTGCCACCAGTGATTCGAGATCACAAGAGACCCAGTACTTC. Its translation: CATSDSRSQETQYF.

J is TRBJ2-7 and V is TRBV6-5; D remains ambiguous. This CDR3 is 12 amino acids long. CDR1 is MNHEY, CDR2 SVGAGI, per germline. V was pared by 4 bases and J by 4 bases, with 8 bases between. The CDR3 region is CASSSGGYEQYF. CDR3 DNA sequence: TGTGCCAGCAGTTCTGGCGGTTACGAGCAGTACTTC.

CDR3: CAWSRRTGGNEAFF. In nucleotides, the CDR3 is TGTGCCTGGAGCCGTAGGACAGGGGGAAATGAAGCTTTCTTT. This chain joins TRBV30 and TRBJ1-1; 10 nucleotides match TRBD1. The junction had 8 bases not matched to a gene; V was cut back by 3 bases and J by 7 bases. Germline V CDR1 and CDR2: GTSNPN, SVGIG (reference sequence). This CDR3 contains 14 residues.

The CDR3 sequence: CASSAEVYNEQFF. In nucleotides, the CDR3 is TGTGCCAGCAGCGCGGAGGTTTACAATGAGCAGTTCTTC. The chain couples TRBV9 to TRBJ2-1, with TRBD2 as a possible D gene (5 bases). The V gene lost 3 bases and the J gene lost 4 bases, with 8 bases spanning the gap. The germline CDR1 and CDR2 sequences are SGDLS and YYNGEE. The CDR3 is 13 residues long. Full variable domain (remainder filled in from reference TRBV9 and TRBJ2-1): DSGVTQTPKHLITATGQRVTLRCSPRSGDLSVYWYQQSLDQGLQFLIQYYNGEERAKGNILERFSAQQFPDLHSELNLSSLELGDSALYFCASSAEVYNEQFFGPGTRLTVL.

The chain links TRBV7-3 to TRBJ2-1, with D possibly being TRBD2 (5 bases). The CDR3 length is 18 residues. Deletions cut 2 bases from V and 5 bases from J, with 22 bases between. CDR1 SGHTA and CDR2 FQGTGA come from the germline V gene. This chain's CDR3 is CASSLVPQIGISHNEQFF. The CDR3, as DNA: TGTGCCAGCAGCTTAGTTCCCCAGATCGGGATTAGCCACAATGAGCAGTTCTTC.

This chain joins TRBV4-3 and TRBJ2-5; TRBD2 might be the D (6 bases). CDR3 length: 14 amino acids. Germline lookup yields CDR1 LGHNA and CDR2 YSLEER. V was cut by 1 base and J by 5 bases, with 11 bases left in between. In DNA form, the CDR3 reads TGCGCCAGCAGCCAAGGTTTTGGGGGGGAGACCCAGTACTTC. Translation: CASSQGFGGETQYF.

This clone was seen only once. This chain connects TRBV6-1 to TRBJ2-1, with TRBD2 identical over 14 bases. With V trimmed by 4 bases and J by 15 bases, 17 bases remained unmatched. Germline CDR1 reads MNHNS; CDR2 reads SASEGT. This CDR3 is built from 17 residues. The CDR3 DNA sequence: TGTGCCAGCAGTGCCCCCGAGGGACTAGCGGGAGTAAGCCTCCCGTTCTTC. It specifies CASSAPEGLAGVSLPFF.

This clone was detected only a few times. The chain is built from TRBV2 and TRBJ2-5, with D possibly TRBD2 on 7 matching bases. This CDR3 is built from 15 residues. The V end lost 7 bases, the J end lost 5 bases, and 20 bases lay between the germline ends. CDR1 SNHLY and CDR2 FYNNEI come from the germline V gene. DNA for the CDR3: TGTGCCAGCACCCCAGGGAAGGGGGGGCTTGAGACCCAGTACTTC. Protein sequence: CASTPGKGGLETQYF.

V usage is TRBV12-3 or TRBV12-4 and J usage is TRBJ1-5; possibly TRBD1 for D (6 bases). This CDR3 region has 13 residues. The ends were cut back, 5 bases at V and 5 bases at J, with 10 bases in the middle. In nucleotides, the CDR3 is TGTGCCAGCAGTACACAGGGAGATCAGCCCCAGCATTTT. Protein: CASSTQGDQPQHF.

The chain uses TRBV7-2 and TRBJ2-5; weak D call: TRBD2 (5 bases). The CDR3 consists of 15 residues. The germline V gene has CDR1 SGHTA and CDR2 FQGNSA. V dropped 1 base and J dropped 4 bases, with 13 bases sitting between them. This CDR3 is CASSLDSAAIETQYF. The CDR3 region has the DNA TGTGCCAGCAGCTTAGATAGCGCTGCGATAGAGACCCAGTACTTC.

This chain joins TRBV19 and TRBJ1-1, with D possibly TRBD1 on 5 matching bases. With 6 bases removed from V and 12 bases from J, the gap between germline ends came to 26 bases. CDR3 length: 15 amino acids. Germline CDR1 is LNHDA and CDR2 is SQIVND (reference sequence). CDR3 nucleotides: TGTGCCAGTAGCCGCAGTGGGGAGGGATCGGGGGTGTCTTTCTTT. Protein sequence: CASSRSGEGSGVSFF.

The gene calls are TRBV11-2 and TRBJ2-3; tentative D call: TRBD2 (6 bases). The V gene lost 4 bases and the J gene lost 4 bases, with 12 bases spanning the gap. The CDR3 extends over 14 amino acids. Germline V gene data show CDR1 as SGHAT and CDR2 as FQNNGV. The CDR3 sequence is CASSSSGVPDTQYF. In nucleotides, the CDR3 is TGTGCCAGCAGCTCCTCGGGAGTCCCAGATACGCAGTATTTT.

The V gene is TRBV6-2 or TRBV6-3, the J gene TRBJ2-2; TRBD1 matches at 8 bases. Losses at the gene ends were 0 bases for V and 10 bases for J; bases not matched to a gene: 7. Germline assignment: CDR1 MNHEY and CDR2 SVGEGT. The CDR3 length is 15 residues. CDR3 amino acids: CASSYSAQGATELFF. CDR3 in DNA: TGTGCCAGCAGTTACTCGGCTCAGGGGGCAACGGAGCTGTTTTTT.

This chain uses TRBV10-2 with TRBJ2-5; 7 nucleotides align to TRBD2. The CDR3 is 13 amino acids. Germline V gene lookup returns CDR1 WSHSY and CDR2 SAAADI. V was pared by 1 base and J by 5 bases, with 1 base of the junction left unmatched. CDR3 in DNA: TGCGCCAGCAGTGAGTTGCGGGGGGAGACCCAGTACTTC. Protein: CASSELRGETQYF.

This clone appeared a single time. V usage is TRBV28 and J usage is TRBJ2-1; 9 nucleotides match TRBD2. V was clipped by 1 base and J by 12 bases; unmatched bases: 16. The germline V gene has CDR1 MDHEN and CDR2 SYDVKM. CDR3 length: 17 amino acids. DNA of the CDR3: TGTGCCAGCAGTTTATTCGACGCGGGAGGGCCTTTATATTGGCAGTTCTTC. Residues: CASSLFDAGGPLYWQFF.

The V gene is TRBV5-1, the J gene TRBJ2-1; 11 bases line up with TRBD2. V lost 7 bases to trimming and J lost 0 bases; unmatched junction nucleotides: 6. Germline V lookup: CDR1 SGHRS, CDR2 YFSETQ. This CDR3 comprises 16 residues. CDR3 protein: CASGKLAGVSYNEQFF. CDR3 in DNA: TGCGCCAGCGGGAAACTAGCGGGAGTCTCCTACAATGAGCAGTTCTTC.

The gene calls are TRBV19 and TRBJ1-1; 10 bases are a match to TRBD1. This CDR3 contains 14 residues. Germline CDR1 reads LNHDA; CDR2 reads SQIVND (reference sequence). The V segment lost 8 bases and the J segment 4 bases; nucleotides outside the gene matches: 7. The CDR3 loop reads CASEGQGSVTEAFF. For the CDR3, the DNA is TGTGCCAGTGAGGGACAGGGGTCGGTCACTGAAGCTTTCTTT.

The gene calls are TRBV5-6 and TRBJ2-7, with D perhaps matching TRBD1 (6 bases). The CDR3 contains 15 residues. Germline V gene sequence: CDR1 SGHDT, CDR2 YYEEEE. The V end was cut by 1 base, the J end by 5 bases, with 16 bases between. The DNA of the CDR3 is TGTGCCAGCAGCTTGATTGGCAGGGGTAGGAACGAGCAGTACTTC. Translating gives CASSLIGRGRNEQYF. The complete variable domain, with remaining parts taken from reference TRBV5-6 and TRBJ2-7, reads DAGVTQSPTHLIKTRGQQVTLRCSPKSGHDTVSWYQQALGQGPQFIFQYYEEEERQRGNFPDRFSGHQFPNYSSELNVNALLLGDSALYLCASSLIGRGRNEQYFGPGTRLTVT.

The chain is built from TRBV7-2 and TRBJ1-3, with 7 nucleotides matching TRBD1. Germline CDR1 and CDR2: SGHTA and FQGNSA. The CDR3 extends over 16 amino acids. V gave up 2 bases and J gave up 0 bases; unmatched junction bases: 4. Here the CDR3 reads CASSLKTGYSGNTIYF. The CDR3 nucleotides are TGTGCCAGCAGCTTAAAGACAGGGTACTCTGGAAACACCATATATTTT.

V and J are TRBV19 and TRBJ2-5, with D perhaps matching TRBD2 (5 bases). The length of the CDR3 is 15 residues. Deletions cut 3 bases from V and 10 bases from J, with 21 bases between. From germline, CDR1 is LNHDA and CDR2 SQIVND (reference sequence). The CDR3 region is CASSITHRLIRDQYF. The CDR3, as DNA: TGTGCCAGTAGTATCACTCACCGACTAATTCGGGACCAGTACTTC.

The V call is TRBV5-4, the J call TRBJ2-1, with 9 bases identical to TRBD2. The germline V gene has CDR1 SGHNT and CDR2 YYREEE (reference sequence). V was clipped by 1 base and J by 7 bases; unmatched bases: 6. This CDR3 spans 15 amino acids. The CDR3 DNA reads TGTGCCAGCAGCTTGAGCTCTAGCGGGATGAATGAGCAGTTCTTC. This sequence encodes CASSLSSSGMNEQFF. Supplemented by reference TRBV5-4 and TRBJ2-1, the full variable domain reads ETGVTQSPTHLIKTRGQQVTLRCSSQSGHNTVSWYQQALGQGPQFIFQYYREEENGRGNFPPRFSGLQFPNYSSELNVNALELDDSALYLCASSLSSSGMNEQFFGPGTRLTVL.

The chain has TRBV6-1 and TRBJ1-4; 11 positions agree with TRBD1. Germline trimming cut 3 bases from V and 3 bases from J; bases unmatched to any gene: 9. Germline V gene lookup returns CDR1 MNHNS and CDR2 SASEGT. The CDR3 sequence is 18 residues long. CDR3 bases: TGTGCCAGCAGTGAGGTTAGGACAGGGGGCGCAGCTAATGAAAAACTGTTTTTT. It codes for CASSEVRTGGAANEKLFF.

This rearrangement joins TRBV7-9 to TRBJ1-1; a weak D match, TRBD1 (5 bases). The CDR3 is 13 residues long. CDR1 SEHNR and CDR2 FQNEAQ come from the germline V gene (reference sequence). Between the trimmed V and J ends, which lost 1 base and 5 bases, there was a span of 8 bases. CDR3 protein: CASSLGQPTEAFF. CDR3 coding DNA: TGTGCCAGCAGCTTAGGACAGCCTACTGAAGCTTTCTTT.